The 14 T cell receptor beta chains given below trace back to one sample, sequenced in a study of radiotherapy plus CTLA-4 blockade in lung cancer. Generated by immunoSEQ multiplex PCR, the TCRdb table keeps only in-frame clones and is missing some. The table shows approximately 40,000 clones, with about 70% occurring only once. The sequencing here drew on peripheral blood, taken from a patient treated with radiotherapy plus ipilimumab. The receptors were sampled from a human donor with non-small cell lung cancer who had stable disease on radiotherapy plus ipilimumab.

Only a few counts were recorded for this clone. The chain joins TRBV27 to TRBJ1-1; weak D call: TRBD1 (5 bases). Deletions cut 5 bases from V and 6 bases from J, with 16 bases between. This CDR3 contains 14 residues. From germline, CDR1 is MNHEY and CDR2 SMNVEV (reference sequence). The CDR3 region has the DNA TGTGCCAGCAGTCCCCTCGGGGGGAAGGCTGAAGCTTTCTTT. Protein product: CASSPLGGKAEAFF.

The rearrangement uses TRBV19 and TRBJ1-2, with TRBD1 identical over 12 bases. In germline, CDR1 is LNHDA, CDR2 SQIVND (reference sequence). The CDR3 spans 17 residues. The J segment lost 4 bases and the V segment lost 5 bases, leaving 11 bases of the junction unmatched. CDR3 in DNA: TGTGCCAGTAGTCGTGTTACCGGGACAGGGGGCAGCTATGGCTACACCTTC. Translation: CASSRVTGTGGSYGYTF.

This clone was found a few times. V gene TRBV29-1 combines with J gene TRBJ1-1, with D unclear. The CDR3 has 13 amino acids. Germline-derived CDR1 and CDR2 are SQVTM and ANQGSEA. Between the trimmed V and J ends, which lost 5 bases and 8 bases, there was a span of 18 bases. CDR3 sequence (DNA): TGCAGCGTTCTACCGGGTGGAAATGTGGAAGCTTTCTTT. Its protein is CSVLPGGNVEAFF.

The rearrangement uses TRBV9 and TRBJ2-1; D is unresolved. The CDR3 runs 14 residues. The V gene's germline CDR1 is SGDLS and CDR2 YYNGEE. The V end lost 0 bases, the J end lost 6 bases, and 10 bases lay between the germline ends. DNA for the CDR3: TGTGCCAGCAGCGTAGTGAGCATGGGCAATGAGCAGTTCTTC. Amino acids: CASSVVSMGNEQFF.

The CDR3 loop is CASSMLGNQPQHF. For the CDR3, the DNA is TGTGCCAGTAGTATGTTGGGGAATCAGCCCCAGCATTTT. V usage is TRBV19 and J usage is TRBJ1-5; D remains ambiguous. Germline lookup yields CDR1 LNHDA and CDR2 SQIVND (reference sequence). The ends were cut back, 3 bases at V and 4 bases at J, with 7 bases in the middle. The CDR3 length is 13 residues. Full variable domain (missing parts from reference TRBV19 and TRBJ1-5): DGGITQSPKYLFRKEGQNVTLSCEQNLNHDAMYWYRQDPGQGLRLIYYSQIVNDFQKGDIAEGYSVSREKKESFPLTVTSAQKNPTAFYLCASSMLGNQPQHFGDGTRLSIL.

The CDR3 sequence: CASSRSYNEQFF. The CDR3, as DNA: TGTGCCAGCTCCCGGTCCTACAATGAGCAGTTCTTC. This chain joins TRBV28 and TRBJ2-1; D is uncertain. The CDR3 is 12 residues long. Germline V gene lookup returns CDR1 MDHEN and CDR2 SYDVKM. V lost 8 bases, J lost 1 base, and 6 bases lay in between.

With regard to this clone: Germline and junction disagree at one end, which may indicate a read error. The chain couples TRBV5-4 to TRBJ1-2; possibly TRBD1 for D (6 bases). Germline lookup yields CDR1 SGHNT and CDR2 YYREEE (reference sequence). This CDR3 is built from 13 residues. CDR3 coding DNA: TGTGCCAGCAGTTTGGACAGTAACTATGGCTACACCTTC. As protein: CASSLDSNYGYTF.

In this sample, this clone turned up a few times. Here the CDR3 DNA reads TGTGCCAGCAGCTTAATACACACAGATACGCAGTATTTT. Translation gives CASSLIHTDTQYF. The V gene is TRBV7-3, the J gene TRBJ2-3; no clear D gene. Germline V gene sequence: CDR1 SGHTA, CDR2 FQGTGA. Trimming cost V 1 base and J 2 bases, with 4 bases left between them. The CDR3 extends over 13 amino acids.

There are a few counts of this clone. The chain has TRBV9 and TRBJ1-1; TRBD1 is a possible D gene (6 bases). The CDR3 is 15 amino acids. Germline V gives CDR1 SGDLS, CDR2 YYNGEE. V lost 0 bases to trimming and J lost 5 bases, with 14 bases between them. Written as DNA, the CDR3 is TGTGCCAGCAGCGTAGATGGGGGGGCGATAACTGAAGCTTTCTTT. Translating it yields CASSVDGGAITEAFF.

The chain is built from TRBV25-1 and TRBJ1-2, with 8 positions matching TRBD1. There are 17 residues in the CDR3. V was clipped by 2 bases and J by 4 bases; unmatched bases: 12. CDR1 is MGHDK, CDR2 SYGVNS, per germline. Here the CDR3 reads CASSEGMTTGGVYGYTF. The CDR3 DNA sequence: TGTGCCAGCAGTGAAGGAATGACAACAGGGGGAGTCTATGGCTACACCTTC.

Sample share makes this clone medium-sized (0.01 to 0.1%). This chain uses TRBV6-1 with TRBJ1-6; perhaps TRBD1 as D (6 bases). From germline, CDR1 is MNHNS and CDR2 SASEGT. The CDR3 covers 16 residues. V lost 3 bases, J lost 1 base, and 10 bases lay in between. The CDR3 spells CASSDRRGSYNSPLHF. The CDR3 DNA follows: TGTGCCAGCAGTGATAGAAGGGGGTCCTATAATTCACCCCTCCACTTT.

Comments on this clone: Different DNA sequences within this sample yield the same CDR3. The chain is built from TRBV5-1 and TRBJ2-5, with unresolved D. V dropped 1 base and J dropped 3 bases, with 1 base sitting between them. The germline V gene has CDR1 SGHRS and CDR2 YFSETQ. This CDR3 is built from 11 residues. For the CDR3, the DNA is TGCGCCAGCAGCTTGAAAGAGACCCAGTACTTC. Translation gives CASSLKETQYF.

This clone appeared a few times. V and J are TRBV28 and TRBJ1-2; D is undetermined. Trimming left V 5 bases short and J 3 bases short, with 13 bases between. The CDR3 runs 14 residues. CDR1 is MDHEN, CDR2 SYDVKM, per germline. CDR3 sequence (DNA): TGTGCCAGCAGTCCAGTCCCCGGGGACTATGGCTACACCTTC. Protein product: CASSPVPGDYGYTF.

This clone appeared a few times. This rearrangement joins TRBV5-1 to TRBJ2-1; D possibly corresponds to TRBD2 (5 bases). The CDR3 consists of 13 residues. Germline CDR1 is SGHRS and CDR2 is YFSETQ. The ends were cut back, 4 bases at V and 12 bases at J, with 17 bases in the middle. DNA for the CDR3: TGCGCCAGCAGCGAGGGCCCCAGCTACGGGCAGTTCTTC. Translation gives CASSEGPSYGQFF.